Below are 27 T cell receptor beta chains sequenced from a single sample in a study of T cell repertoires in cytomegalovirus infection. TCRdb re-called the reads with MiXCR, one entry per CDR3 protein. The repertoire includes about 230,000 distinct CDR3 sequences, approximately 7% of them detected once, and 5.5% to 6.5% sits in the top ten. The sequenced sample was PBMCs. Every receptor here comes from a human donor in good health (CMV status not recorded). Some clones in this sample may be carry-over from other donors' samples.

Many counts were recorded for this clonotype. The rearrangement uses TRBV18 and TRBJ2-7, with D hard to call. Germline values: CDR1 KGHSH, CDR2 LQKENI. The CDR3 contains 15 residues. With 0 bases removed from V and 2 bases from J, the gap between germline ends came to 11 bases. The DNA of the CDR3 is TGTGCCAGCTCACCACCAGCAGGTACGACCTACGAGCAGTACTTC. Translated, it gives CASSPPAGTTYEQYF.

Comment on this clonotype: This may be a read error, as it is one base from a much larger clone. The chain employs TRBV3-1 and TRBJ2-2; D remains unclear. The CDR3 covers 15 residues. CDR1 and CDR2 from the germline V gene are LGHDT and YNNKEL (reference sequence). As DNA, the CDR3 is TGTGCCAGCAGCCAAGGTAGTGGGAACACCGGGCAGCTGTTTTTT. Its translation: CASSQGSGNTGQLFF. The full variable domain, completed using reference TRBV3-1 and TRBJ2-2, is DTAVSQTPKYLVTQMGNDKSIKCEQNLGHDTMYWYKQDSKKFLKIMFSYNNKELIINETVPNRFSPKSPDKAHLNLHINSLELGDSAVYFCASSQGSGNTGQLFFGEGSRLTVL.

This clonotype has ten or more counts. V is TRBV20-1 and J is TRBJ1-2; D is ambiguous. The CDR3 length is 13 residues. V was shortened by 1 base and J by 2 bases, with 8 bases between the two germline ends. CDR1 and CDR2 from the germline V gene are DFQATT and SNEGSKA (reference sequence). CDR3 nucleotides: TGCAGTGCTAGAGGGACCCCCAACTATGGCTACACCTTC. Protein product: CSARGTPNYGYTF.

The genes are TRBV20-1 and TRBJ2-5; D perhaps matches TRBD1 (5 bases). V was pared by 3 bases and J by 5 bases, with 13 bases between. The germline CDR1 and CDR2 sequences are DFQATT and SNEGSKA (reference sequence). The CDR3 consists of 13 residues. The CDR3 nucleotides read TGCAGTGCTAGCGCAGGGTTCTGGGAGACCCAGTACTTC. Amino acid sequence: CSASAGFWETQYF.

About this clonotype: This may stem from a read error, because a much larger clone lies one nucleotide away. The chain recombines TRBV6-2 or TRBV6-3 with TRBJ2-1; D may be TRBD1 or TRBD2 (5 bases each). The CDR3 loop spans 11 amino acids. CDR1 and CDR2 from the germline V gene are MNHEY and SVGEGT. The CDR3 DNA follows: TGTACCAGCAGTAAACCGGGACAGCAGTTCTTC. Translating gives CTSSKPGQQFF.

This clonotype was recorded at least ten times. V usage is TRBV20-1 and J usage is TRBJ1-2; D perhaps matches TRBD1 (5 bases). Germline CDR1 reads DFQATT; CDR2 reads SNEGSKA (reference sequence). The V gene lost 5 bases and the J gene lost 0 bases, with 28 bases spanning the gap. The CDR3 consists of 19 residues. The chain's CDR3 is CSAPGDAGRSIGSNYGYTF. The CDR3 DNA follows: TGCAGTGCTCCGGGGGATGCCGGTAGGAGTATAGGCTCTAACTATGGCTACACCTTC.

Ten or more counts support this clonotype. The rearrangement uses TRBV4-3 and TRBJ1-6; no reliable D call. This CDR3 is 13 amino acids long. Germline-derived CDR1 and CDR2 are LGHNA and YSLEER. V was cut by 1 base and J by 10 bases, with 8 bases left in between. In DNA, the CDR3 is TGCGCCAGCAGCCAAGTCCCGGGGTCACCCCTCCACTTT. It codes for CASSQVPGSPLHF.

In its sample, this clonotype was seen many times. The V gene is TRBV28, the J gene TRBJ2-5; 12 bases line up with TRBD2. The germline V gene encodes CDR1 MDHEN and CDR2 SYDVKM. The J segment lost 6 bases and the V segment lost 4 bases, leaving 15 bases of the junction unmatched. The CDR3 loop spans 18 amino acids. The CDR3 is CASSSPQEGLAGKQTQYF. In nucleotides, the CDR3 is TGTGCCAGCAGTTCACCTCAAGAAGGACTAGCGGGGAAACAGACCCAGTACTTC.

This sequence joins TRBV5-6 and TRBJ2-1; 10 nucleotides match TRBD1. Looked up from germline, CDR1 is SGHDT and CDR2 is YYEEEE. The CDR3 runs 15 residues. The V segment lost 2 bases and the J segment 9 bases; nucleotides outside the gene matches: 8. In DNA, the CDR3 is TGTGCCAGCAGCTTTCCGGGACAGGGGTCCGGTGAGCAGTTCTTC. Amino acid sequence: CASSFPGQGSGEQFF.

The chain uses TRBV28 and TRBJ2-2; TRBD1 matches 9 bases. V was pared by 5 bases and J by 5 bases, with 9 bases of the junction left unmatched. The germline V gene encodes CDR1 MDHEN and CDR2 SYDVKM. This CDR3 comprises 16 residues. In nucleotides, the CDR3 is TGTGCCAGCAGTCAGATTTCCGGGACAGGGACCGGGGAGCTGTTTTTT. Amino acid sequence: CASSQISGTGTGELFF.

Many counts were recorded for this clonotype. The V and J genes are TRBV29-1 and TRBJ2-1; D gene unclear. This CDR3 region has 13 residues. V gave up 8 bases and J gave up 0 bases, with 11 bases separating them. CDR1 SQVTM and CDR2 ANQGSEA come from the germline V gene. Here the CDR3 reads CSTAESSYNEQFF. CDR3 in DNA: TGCAGCACAGCTGAGAGCTCCTACAATGAGCAGTTCTTC.

This clonotype came up many times. The rearrangement links TRBV6-5 to TRBJ1-3; 7 nucleotides match TRBD1. CDR3 length: 15 amino acids. CDR1 is MNHEY and CDR2 is SVGAGI in the germline V gene. After removal of 6 bases from V and 1 base from J, the junction contained 6 bases not matched to a gene. The CDR3 nucleotides are TGTGCCAGCAGACCTGACAGGGCTTCTGGAAACACCATATATTTT. Its protein product is CASRPDRASGNTIYF.

This clonotype has at least ten counts. J is TRBJ2-4 and V is TRBV7-3; TRBD2 is a possible D gene (6 bases). Trimming pared 5 bases from V and 2 bases from J, leaving 10 bases between. The CDR3 extends over 14 amino acids. Germline V CDR1 and CDR2: SGHTA, FQGTGA. The CDR3 DNA is TGTGCCAGCAGCCAGGGAGGTTCCAAAAACATTCAGTACTTC. Translating it yields CASSQGGSKNIQYF.

This clonotype showed up many times. The rearrangement links TRBV28 to TRBJ1-4; possibly TRBD1 for D (6 bases). Trimming cost V 3 bases and J 8 bases, with 13 bases left between them. Germline lookup yields CDR1 MDHEN and CDR2 SYDVKM. The CDR3 has 14 amino acids. CDR3 protein: CASSFSGVGEKLFF. The CDR3 DNA is TGTGCCAGCAGTTTCTCAGGGGTCGGGGAAAAACTGTTTTTT.

This clonotype occurred a few times. V gene TRBV29-1 combines with J gene TRBJ1-2; possible D gene TRBD1, 6 bases. The germline V gene encodes CDR1 SQVTM and CDR2 ANQGSEA. The CDR3 runs to 15 residues. The V end was cut by 3 bases, the J end by 4 bases, with 18 bases between. DNA of the CDR3: TGCAGCGTTGAGGAAAGGGGGGCTCAAGGCTATGGCTACACCTTC. Its translation is CSVEERGAQGYGYTF.

This clonotype has only one observation. A much larger clone sits a single nucleotide away, making a read error possible. The V call is TRBV4-2, the J call TRBJ2-5, with TRBD2 matching 9 bases. Germline V gene data show CDR1 as LGHNA and CDR2 as YNFKEQ. The CDR3 spans 16 residues. CDR3 in DNA: TGTGCCAGCAGCCAAGAAGGTTCTAGCGGGGAGGGGACCCAGCACTTC. Protein product: CASSQEGSSGEGTQHF.

Many counts were recorded for this clonotype. This chain links TRBV7-3 with TRBJ2-1, with 15 bases fitting TRBD2. The CDR3 consists of 17 residues. Germline lookup yields CDR1 SGHTA and CDR2 FQGTGA. Germline trimming cut 4 bases from V and 8 bases from J; bases unmatched to any gene: 9. The DNA for the CDR3 is TGTGCCAGCAGCTCCGGGACTAGCGGGGGGTCCTCTGATGAGCAGTTCTTC. It translates to CASSSGTSGGSSDEQFF.

This clonotype has only one observation. The chain employs TRBV2 and TRBJ2-7, with D possibly TRBD1 on 5 matching bases. Germline V gene sequence: CDR1 SNHLY, CDR2 FYNNEI. This CDR3 contains 13 residues. The germline V and J ends were trimmed by 5 bases and 3 bases, with 11 bases remaining between them. Here the CDR3 reads CASSPSDSYEQYF. CDR3 coding DNA: TGTGCCAGCAGTCCGTCCGACAGCTACGAGCAGTACTTC.

This clonotype was seen at least ten times. The chain is built from TRBV7-2 and TRBJ1-4, with unresolved D. V was cut by 1 base and J by 10 bases, with 13 bases left in between. This CDR3 has 14 residues. Germline lookup yields CDR1 SGHTA and CDR2 FQGNSA. The DNA of the CDR3 is TGTGCCAGCAGCTTAGAAGCAGGTCCTGGAAAACTGTTTTTT. It encodes CASSLEAGPGKLFF.

This clonotype showed up many times. The chain links TRBV7-2 to TRBJ2-5; tentatively, D is TRBD2 (7 bases). The germline V gene encodes CDR1 SGHTA and CDR2 FQGNSA. Between the trimmed V and J ends, which lost 4 bases and 5 bases, there was a span of 20 bases. The CDR3 runs to 16 residues. CDR3 protein: CASSSRWGGFGETQYF. Written as DNA, the CDR3 is TGTGCCAGCAGCTCAAGGTGGGGGGGCTTCGGGGAGACCCAGTACTTC. Based on the CDR3 plus reference TRBV7-2 and TRBJ2-5, the full variable domain is GAGVSQSPSNKVTEKGKDVELRCDPISGHTALYWYRQSLGQGLEFLIYFQGNSAPDKSGLPSDRFSAERTGGSVSTLTIQRTQQEDSAVYLCASSSRWGGFGETQYFGPGTRLLVL.

This clonotype showed up many times. In nucleotides, the CDR3 is TGTGCCAGCAGCGGGACGGTGAACACTGAAGCTTTCTTT. It translates to CASSGTVNTEAFF. The genes are TRBV7-6 and TRBJ1-1; maybe TRBD1 (5 bases). Trimming took off 5 bases at V and 0 bases at J, with 7 bases between the two ends. This CDR3 is 13 amino acids long. The germline gives CDR1 SGHVS, CDR2 FNYEAQ.

In this sample, this clonotype turned up many times. The chain carries TRBV7-9 and TRBJ2-5, with D perhaps matching TRBD1 (7 bases). Germline CDR1 is SEHNR and CDR2 is FQNEAQ (reference sequence). Trimming took 5 bases from V and 1 from J, leaving 20 bases between them. The CDR3 contains 17 residues. The CDR3 bases are TGTGCCAGCAGCGCCCGACAGGGAGGACAAGTCCAAGAGACCCAGTACTTC. Translated, it gives CASSARQGGQVQETQYF.

This clonotype was detected ten times or more. The chain carries TRBV2 and TRBJ1-4, with a weak D call TRBD1 (6 bases). The V end was cut by 7 bases, the J end by 5 bases, with 23 bases between. Germline CDR1 and CDR2: SNHLY and FYNNEI. This CDR3 has 17 residues. The CDR3 protein is CASNIRGWSEGNEKLFF. The DNA of the CDR3 is TGTGCCAGCAACATCAGGGGATGGTCCGAGGGGAATGAAAAACTGTTTTTT. Combining the CDR3 with reference TRBV2 and TRBJ1-4 gives the whole variable domain EPEVTQTPSHQVTQMGQEVILRCVPISNHLYFYWYRQILGQKVEFLVSFYNNEISEKSEIFDDQFSVERPDGSNFTLKIRSTKLEDSAMYFCASNIRGWSEGNEKLFFGSGTQLSVL.

This clonotype was observed at least ten times. This rearrangement joins TRBV7-8 to TRBJ2-7, with 7 bases identical to TRBD1. This CDR3 is built from 15 residues. The germline V gene has CDR1 SGHVS and CDR2 FQNEAQ. The junction had 4 bases not matched to a gene; V was cut back by 0 bases and J by 2 bases. The CDR3, as DNA: TGTGCCAGCAGCTTAGCGACAGGGTTTACCTACGAGCAGTACTTC. Translating gives CASSLATGFTYEQYF.

The chain has TRBV10-3 and TRBJ1-1; D gene ambiguous. Germline values: CDR1 ENHRY, CDR2 SYGVKD. The length of the CDR3 is 18 residues. Trimming took off 4 bases at V and 1 base at J, with 22 bases between the two ends. The CDR3 loop is CAISALNQPTGQNTEAFF. In DNA form, the CDR3 reads TGTGCCATCAGTGCGCTTAATCAACCCACCGGGCAGAACACTGAAGCTTTCTTT.

This clonotype appeared many times. The chain is built from TRBV7-9 and TRBJ1-1; perhaps TRBD1 as D (6 bases). V lost 3 bases and J lost 6, with 14 bases in between. The germline V gene has CDR1 SEHNR and CDR2 FQNEAQ (reference sequence). This CDR3 spans 14 amino acids. The CDR3 region is CASSFDRPFAEAFF. The CDR3 nucleotides are TGTGCCAGCAGCTTCGACAGGCCCTTCGCTGAAGCTTTCTTT.

To note about this clonotype: Relative to the germline gene, one junction end is altered; a read error may explain this. In DNA form, the CDR3 reads TGTGCCAGCAGTAACTCAAGGGGGACTGAAGCTTTCTTT. Amino acid sequence: CASSNSRGTEAFF. This chain links TRBV6-4 with TRBJ1-1; D possibly corresponds to TRBD1 (6 bases). Germline V CDR1 and CDR2: MRHNA, SNTAGT. The length of the CDR3 is 13 residues.